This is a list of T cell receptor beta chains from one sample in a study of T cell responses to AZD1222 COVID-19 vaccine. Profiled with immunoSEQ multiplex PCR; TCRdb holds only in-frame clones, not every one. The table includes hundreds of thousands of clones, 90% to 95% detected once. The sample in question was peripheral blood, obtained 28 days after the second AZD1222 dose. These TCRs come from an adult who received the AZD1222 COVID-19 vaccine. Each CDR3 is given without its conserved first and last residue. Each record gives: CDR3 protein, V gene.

CDR3 protein: AWSPRKIEQY
V gene: TRBV30

CDR3 protein: ASSLGMQGSNEKLF
V gene: TRBV3-1/TRBV3-2

CDR3 protein: ASSLARFPGTYLDSEQF
V gene: TRBV7-8

CDR3 protein: ASSSSALHLGETQY
V gene: TRBV9

CDR3 protein: ASSLGRLGPGETQY
V gene: TRBV5-1

CDR3 protein: ASRTGTGGREQY
V gene: TRBV6-5

CDR3 protein: ASSLADRQQY
V gene: TRBV7-9

CDR3 protein: ASSLEAADYT
V gene: TRBV3-1/TRBV3-2

CDR3 protein: ASSQERVWEQY
V gene: TRBV14

CDR3 protein: ASSFGLNTEAF
V gene: TRBV5-5

CDR3 protein: ASSLGPGGGYT
V gene: TRBV2

CDR3 protein: ASRVQETNTGELF
V gene: TRBV2

CDR3 protein: ASSQAQIGLAGGWGEQF
V gene: TRBV3-1/TRBV3-2

CDR3 protein: ASTSQGRGGDEQY
V gene: TRBV28

CDR3 protein: ASSELLAGATSKQY
V gene: TRBV2

CDR3 protein: ASSLVLTEAF
V gene: TRBV5-6

CDR3 protein: AVPTGPRGNTEAF
V gene: TRBV28

CDR3 protein: ASSLLLGEKLF
V gene: TRBV7-2

CDR3 protein: ASSLERGQYNEQF
V gene: TRBV11-1

CDR3 protein: ASSLEGGTSLALH
V gene: TRBV5-1

CDR3 protein: ASTPSGTPGSGNTIY
V gene: TRBV19

CDR3 protein: ASSPTGTYNEQF
V gene: TRBV7-9

CDR3 protein: ASSQGGGGGANVLT
V gene: TRBV4-1

CDR3 protein: ASSAASGRMVEQF
V gene: TRBV7-3

CDR3 protein: ASTLVGSPLH
V gene: TRBV7-9

CDR3 protein: ASSQWDNELNTEAF
V gene: TRBV4-3

CDR3 protein: ASSSSGEFSYNEQF
V gene: TRBV6-5

CDR3 protein: ASGRADSPLH
V gene: TRBV28

CDR3 protein: ATSSLEDATSGANVLT
V gene: TRBV15

CDR3 protein: ASSARLAGGSEQY
V gene: TRBV4-2

CDR3 protein: AYTPGAAYNEQF
V gene: TRBV7-9

CDR3 protein: ASSLGGSTDTQY
V gene: TRBV5-1

CDR3 protein: ASSSVRDLSGNTIY
V gene: TRBV2

CDR3 protein: ASSLGLGIFVDT
V gene: TRBV5-5

CDR3 protein: ASSIGGSVYNEQF
V gene: TRBV19

CDR3 protein: ASSPFAVGPSTKNIQY
V gene: TRBV28

CDR3 protein: ASSLPAAVGTEAF
V gene: TRBV5-6

CDR3 protein: ASSSRMTGMDGYT
V gene: TRBV5-4

CDR3 protein: ASSTTGGGYGYT
V gene: TRBV7-2

CDR3 protein: ATSSLGTTVAKNIQY
V gene: TRBV15

CDR3 protein: ASSGLPGQPGYEQY
V gene: TRBV5-4

CDR3 protein: ASSRDRGIHGYT
V gene: TRBV19

CDR3 protein: ASREGRQNTEAF
V gene: TRBV6-5

CDR3 protein: ASSPRGVYGYT
V gene: TRBV28

CDR3 protein: ASSRTGQEKLF
V gene: TRBV7-2

CDR3 protein: ASSLLGGRSYNEQF
V gene: TRBV28

CDR3 protein: ARGGLASGPDYEQY
V gene: TRBV7-5

CDR3 protein: ASSLESRPGNTIY
V gene: TRBV7-2